These 6 T cell receptor beta chains came from one sample sequenced in a study of cytomegalovirus exposure and HLA in healthy donors. The study ran its PCR with 60 Vbeta and 13 Jbeta primers. Only in-frame clones appear in the TCRdb table, and some are missing; sequencing was by immunoSEQ multiplex PCR. Of about 130,000 clones listed, around 80% are singletons. Source material: PBMCs. The receptors here all came from a man aged 30 to 39 in good health and CMV-seropositive.

The rearrangement joins TRBV27 to TRBJ2-2, with no clear D. The V gene lost 5 bases and the J gene lost 6 bases, with 4 bases spanning the gap. Germline loops: CDR1 MNHEY, CDR2 SMNVEV (reference sequence). The CDR3 has 11 residues. CDR3 residues: CASSRAGELFF. The CDR3, as DNA: TGTGCCAGCAGTCGCGCCGGGGAGCTGTTTTTT.

CDR3 DNA sequence: TGTGCCAGCAGTTCAGGGGTTGGTGAGCCCCAGCATTTT. Translation gives CASSSGVGEPQHF. The chain is built from TRBV6-5 and TRBJ1-5; perhaps TRBD1 as D (6 bases). Germline V gene sequence: CDR1 MNHEY, CDR2 SVGAGI. Trimming left V 4 bases short and J 8 bases short, with 12 bases between. There are 13 residues in the CDR3.

V usage is TRBV30 and J usage is TRBJ1-4; TRBD1 agrees at 9 bases. The ends lost 5 bases at V and 8 bases at J; junction bases unmatched: 12. Looked up from germline, CDR1 is GTSNPN and CDR2 is SVGIG (reference sequence). This CDR3 has 15 residues. CDR3 amino acids: CAWGEDRGSWEKLFF. CDR3 nucleotides: TGTGCCTGGGGAGAGGACAGGGGATCTTGGGAAAAACTGTTTTTT.

The rearrangement links TRBV28 to TRBJ2-7, with D perhaps matching TRBD1 (6 bases). This CDR3 has 14 residues. Between the trimmed V and J ends, which lost 4 bases and 0 bases, there was a span of 10 bases. Germline CDR1 reads MDHEN; CDR2 reads SYDVKM. This chain's CDR3 is CASSSGTISYEQYF. In DNA, the CDR3 is TGTGCCAGCAGTTCTGGGACAATCTCCTACGAGCAGTACTTC.

A single count supports this clone. The chain combines TRBV19 with TRBJ2-1; D might be TRBD1 (5 bases). CDR3 length: 17 residues. Germline V gene sequence: CDR1 LNHDA, CDR2 SQIVND (reference sequence). V was trimmed by 2 bases and J by 0 bases, leaving 14 bases between them. CDR3 in amino acids: CASSIKARQSSYNEQFF. For the CDR3, the DNA is TGTGCCAGTAGTATAAAGGCCCGACAGAGCTCCTACAATGAGCAGTTCTTC.

This clone occurred once. The chain joins TRBV4-3 to TRBJ1-4; 7 bases map to TRBD1. J gave up 6 bases and V 3 bases, and 13 bases lay outside the gene matches. Germline V gene sequence: CDR1 LGHNA, CDR2 YSLEER. The CDR3 spans 17 residues. The CDR3 is CASSQVLPGTEYEKLFF. Here the CDR3 DNA reads TGCGCCAGCAGCCAGGTTCTCCCCGGGACAGAATATGAAAAACTGTTTTTT.